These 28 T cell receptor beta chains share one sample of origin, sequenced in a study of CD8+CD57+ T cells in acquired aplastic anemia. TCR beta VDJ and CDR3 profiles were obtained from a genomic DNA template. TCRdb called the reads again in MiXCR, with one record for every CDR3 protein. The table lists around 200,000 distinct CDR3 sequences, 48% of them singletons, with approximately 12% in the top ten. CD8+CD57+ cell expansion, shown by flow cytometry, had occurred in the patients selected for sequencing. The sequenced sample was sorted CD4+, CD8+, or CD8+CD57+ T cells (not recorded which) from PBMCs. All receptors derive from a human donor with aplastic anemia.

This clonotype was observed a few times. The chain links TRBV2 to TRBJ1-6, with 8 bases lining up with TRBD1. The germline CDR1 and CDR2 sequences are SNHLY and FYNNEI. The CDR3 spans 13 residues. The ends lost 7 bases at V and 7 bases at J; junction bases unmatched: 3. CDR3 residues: CASTDRGNSPLHF. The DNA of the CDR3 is TGTGCCAGCACAGACAGGGGCAATTCACCCCTCCACTTT.

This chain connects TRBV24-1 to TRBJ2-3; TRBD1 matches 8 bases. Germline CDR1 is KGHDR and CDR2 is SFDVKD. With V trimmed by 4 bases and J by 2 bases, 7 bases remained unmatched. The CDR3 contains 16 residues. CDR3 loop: CATSERGTGNTDTQYF. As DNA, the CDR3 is TGTGCCACCAGTGAAAGGGGGACAGGAAACACAGATACGCAGTATTTT.

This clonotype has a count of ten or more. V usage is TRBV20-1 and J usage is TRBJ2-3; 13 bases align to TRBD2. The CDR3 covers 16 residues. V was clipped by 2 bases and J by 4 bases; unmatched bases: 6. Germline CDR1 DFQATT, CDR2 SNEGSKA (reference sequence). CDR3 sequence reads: CSARSGTSGTADTQYF. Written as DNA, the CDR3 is TGCAGTGCTAGATCGGGGACTAGCGGGACCGCAGATACGCAGTATTTT.

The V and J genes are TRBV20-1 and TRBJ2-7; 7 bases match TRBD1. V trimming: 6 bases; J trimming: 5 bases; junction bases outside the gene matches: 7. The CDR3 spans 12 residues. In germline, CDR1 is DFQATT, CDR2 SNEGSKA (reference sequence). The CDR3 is CSAKRDRDEQYF. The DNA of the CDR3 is TGCAGTGCAAAACGGGACAGAGACGAGCAGTACTTC.

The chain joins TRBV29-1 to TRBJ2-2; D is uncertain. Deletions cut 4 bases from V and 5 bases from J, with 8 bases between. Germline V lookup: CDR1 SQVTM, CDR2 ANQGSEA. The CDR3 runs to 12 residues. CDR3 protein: CSVAVGTGELFF. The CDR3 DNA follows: TGCAGCGTTGCGGTCGGGACCGGGGAGCTGTTTTTT.

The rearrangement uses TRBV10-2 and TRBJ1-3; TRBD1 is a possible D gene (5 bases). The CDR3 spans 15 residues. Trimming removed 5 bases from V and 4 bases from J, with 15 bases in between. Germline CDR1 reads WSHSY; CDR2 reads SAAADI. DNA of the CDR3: TGCGCCAGCAGTATTCCTTCCGGACAAGGAAACACCATATATTTT. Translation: CASSIPSGQGNTIYF.

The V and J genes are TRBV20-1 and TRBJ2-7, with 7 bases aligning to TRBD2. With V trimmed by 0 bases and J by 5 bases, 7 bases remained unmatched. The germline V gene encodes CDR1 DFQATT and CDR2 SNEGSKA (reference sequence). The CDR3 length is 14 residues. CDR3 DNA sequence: TGCAGTGCTAGAGATGGGGCTAGCGGCGACGAGCAGTACTTC. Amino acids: CSARDGASGDEQYF.

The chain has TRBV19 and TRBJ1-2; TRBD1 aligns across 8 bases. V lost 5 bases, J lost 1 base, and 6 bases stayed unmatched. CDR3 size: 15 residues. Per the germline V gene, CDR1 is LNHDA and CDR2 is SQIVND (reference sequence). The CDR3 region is CASSVNRGGNYGYTF. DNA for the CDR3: TGTGCCAGTAGTGTAAACAGGGGGGGTAACTATGGCTACACCTTC.

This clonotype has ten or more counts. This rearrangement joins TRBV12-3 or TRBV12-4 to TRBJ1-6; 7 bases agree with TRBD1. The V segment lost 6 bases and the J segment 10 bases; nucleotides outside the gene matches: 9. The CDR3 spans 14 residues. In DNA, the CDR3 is TGTGCCAGCAGCAAGGGACAGCCGAACTCACCCCTCCACTTT. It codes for CASSKGQPNSPLHF.

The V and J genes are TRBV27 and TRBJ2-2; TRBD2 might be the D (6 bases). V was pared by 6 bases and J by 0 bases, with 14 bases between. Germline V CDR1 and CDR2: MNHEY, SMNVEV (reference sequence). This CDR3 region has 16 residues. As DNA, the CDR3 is TGTGCCAGCAGCAAAGGACGGACTACGAACACCGGGGAGCTGTTTTTT. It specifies CASSKGRTTNTGELFF.

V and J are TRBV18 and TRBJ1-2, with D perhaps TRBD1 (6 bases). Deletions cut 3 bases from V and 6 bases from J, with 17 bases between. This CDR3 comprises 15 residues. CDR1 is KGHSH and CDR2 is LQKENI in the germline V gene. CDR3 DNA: TGTGCCAGCTCACCCCTAACAGGGTCTGGGGATGGCTACACCTTC. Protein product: CASSPLTGSGDGYTF. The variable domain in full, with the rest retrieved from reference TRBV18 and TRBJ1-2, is NAGVMQNPRHLVRRRGQEARLRCSPMKGHSHVYWYRQLPEEGLKFMVYLQKENIIDESGMPKERFSAEFPKEGPSILRIQQVVRGDSAAYFCASSPLTGSGDGYTFGSGTRLTVV.

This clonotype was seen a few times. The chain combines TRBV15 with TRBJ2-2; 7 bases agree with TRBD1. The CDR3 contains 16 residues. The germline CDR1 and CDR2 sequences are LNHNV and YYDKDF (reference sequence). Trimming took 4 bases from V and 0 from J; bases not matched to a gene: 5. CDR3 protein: CATSNRGVANTGELFF. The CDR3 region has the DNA TGTGCCACCAGCAACAGGGGCGTCGCGAACACCGGGGAGCTGTTTTTT.

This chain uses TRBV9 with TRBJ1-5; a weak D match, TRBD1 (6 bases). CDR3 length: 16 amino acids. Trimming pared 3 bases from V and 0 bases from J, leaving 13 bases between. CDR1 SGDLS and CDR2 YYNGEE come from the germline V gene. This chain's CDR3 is CASSAGTKISNQPQHF. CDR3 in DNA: TGTGCCAGCAGCGCCGGGACAAAAATTAGCAATCAGCCCCAGCATTTT.

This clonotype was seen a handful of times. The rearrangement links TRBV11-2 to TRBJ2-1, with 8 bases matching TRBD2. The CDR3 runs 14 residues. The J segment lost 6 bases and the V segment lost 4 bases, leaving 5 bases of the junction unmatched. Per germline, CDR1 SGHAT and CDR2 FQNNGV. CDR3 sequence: CASSSGLAGNEQFF. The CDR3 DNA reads TGTGCCAGCAGCTCCGGACTAGCCGGCAATGAGCAGTTCTTC.

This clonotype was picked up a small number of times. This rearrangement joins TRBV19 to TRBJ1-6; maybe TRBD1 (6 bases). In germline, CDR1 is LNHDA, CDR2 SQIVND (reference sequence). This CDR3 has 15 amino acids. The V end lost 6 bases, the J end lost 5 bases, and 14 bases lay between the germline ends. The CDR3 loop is CASSDNRADNSPLHF. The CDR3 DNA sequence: TGTGCCAGTAGCGACAACAGGGCGGATAATTCACCCCTCCACTTT.

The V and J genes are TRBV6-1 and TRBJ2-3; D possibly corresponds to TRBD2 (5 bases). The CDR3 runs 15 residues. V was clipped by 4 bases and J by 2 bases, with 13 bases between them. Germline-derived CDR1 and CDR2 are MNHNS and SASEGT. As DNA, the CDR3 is TGTGCCAGCAGTGTGAGGAGGCGCTACACAGATACGCAGTATTTT. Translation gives CASSVRRRYTDTQYF.

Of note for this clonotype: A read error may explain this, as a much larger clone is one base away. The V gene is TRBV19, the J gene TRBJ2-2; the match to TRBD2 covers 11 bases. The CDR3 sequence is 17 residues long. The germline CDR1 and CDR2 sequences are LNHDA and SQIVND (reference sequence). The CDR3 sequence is CASGIGGTSGYTGELFF. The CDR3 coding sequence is TGTGCCAGTGGTATAGGGGGGACTAGCGGATACACCGGGGAGCTGTTTTTT.

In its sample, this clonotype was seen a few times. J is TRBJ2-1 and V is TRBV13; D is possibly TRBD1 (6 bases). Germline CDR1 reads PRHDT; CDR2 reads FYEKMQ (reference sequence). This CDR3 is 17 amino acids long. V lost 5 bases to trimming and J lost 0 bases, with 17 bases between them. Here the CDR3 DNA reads TGTGCCAGCAGCCCCTCAGGGGACCCAAGCTCCTACAATGAGCAGTTCTTC. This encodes CASSPSGDPSSYNEQFF. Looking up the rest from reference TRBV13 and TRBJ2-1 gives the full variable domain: AAGVIQSPRHLIKEKRETATLKCYPIPRHDTVYWYQQGPGQDPQFLISFYEKMQSDKGSIPDRFSAQQFSDYHSELNMSSLELGDSALYFCASSPSGDPSSYNEQFFGPGTRLTVL.

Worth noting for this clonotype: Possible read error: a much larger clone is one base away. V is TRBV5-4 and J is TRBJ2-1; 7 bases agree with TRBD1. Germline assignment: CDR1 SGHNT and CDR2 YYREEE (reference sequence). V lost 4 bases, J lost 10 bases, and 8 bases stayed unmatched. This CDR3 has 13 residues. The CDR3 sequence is CASSPGTGVEQFF. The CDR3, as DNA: TGTGCCAGCAGCCCGGGAACAGGGGTGGAGCAGTTCTTC.

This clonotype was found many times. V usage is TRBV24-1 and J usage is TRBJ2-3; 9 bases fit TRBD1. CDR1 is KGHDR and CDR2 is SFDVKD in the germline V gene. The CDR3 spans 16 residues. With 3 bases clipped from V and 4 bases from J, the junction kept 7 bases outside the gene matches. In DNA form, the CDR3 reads TGTGCCACCAGTGATAGCCCGGGACAGGGACCAGATACGCAGTATTTT. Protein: CATSDSPGQGPDTQYF.

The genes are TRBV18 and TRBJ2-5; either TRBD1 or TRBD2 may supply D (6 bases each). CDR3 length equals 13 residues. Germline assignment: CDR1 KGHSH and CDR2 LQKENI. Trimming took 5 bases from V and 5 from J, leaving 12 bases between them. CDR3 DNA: TGTGCCAGCTCAGACGGGGGCAGGGAGACCCAGTACTTC. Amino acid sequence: CASSDGGRETQYF.

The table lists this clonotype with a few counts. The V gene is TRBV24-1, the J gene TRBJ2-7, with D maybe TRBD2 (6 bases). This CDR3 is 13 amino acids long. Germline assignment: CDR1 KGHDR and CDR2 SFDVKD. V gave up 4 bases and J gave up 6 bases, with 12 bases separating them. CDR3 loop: CATSEAGTGEQYF. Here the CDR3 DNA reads TGTGCCACCAGTGAGGCAGGGACTGGCGAGCAGTACTTC.

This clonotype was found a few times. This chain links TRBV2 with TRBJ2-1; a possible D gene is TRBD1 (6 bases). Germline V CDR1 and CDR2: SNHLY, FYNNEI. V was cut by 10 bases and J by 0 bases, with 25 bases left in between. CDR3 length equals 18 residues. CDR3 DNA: TGTGCCAACCTCCGGACAGAGTCTCTTAAGACCTCCTACAATGAGCAGTTCTTC. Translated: CANLRTESLKTSYNEQFF.

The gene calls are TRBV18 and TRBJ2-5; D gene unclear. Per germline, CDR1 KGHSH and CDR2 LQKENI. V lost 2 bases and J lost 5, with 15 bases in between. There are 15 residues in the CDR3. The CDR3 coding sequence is TGTGCCAGCTCACCAGGGGTCCCGAAAGTGGAGACCCAGTACTTC. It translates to CASSPGVPKVETQYF. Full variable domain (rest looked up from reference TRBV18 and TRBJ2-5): NAGVMQNPRHLVRRRGQEARLRCSPMKGHSHVYWYRQLPEEGLKFMVYLQKENIIDESGMPKERFSAEFPKEGPSILRIQQVVRGDSAAYFCASSPGVPKVETQYFGPGTRLLVL.

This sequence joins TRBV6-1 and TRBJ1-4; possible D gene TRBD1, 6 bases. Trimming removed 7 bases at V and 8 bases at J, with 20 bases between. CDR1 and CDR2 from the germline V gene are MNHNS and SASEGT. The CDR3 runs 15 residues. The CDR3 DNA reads TGTGCCAGCAAGGGGGACGATGGAGCTCCCGAAAAACTGTTTTTT. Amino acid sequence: CASKGDDGAPEKLFF.

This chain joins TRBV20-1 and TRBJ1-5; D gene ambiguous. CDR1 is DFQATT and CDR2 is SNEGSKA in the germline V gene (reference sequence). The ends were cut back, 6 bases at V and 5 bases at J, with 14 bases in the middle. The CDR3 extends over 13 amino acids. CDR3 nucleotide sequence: TGCAGTGCAGGGCCAAGTAGGTATCAGCCCCAGCATTTT. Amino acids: CSAGPSRYQPQHF.

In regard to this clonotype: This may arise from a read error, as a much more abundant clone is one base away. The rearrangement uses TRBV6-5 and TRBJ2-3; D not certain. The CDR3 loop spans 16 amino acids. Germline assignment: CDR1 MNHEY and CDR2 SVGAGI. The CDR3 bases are TGTGCCAGCAGTTGGAAGGGCCAGACAAGCACAGATGCGCAGTATTTT. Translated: CASSWKGQTSTDAQYF.

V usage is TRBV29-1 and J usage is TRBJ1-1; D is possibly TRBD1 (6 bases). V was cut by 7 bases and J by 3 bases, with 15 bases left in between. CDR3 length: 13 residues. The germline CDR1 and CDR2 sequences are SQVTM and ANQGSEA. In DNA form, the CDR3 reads TGCAGCGGGGAGTGGGGGCGGGACACTGAAGCTTTCTTT. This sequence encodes CSGEWGRDTEAFF.